The rows below give T cell receptor beta chains drawn from one sample of a study of CD8 T cells in ankylosing spondylitis. MiXCR, run by TCRdb on the 5' RACE reads, gives a single entry per CDR3 protein. The sample records some 140,000 distinct CDR3 sequences, 7.5% to 9.5% being singletons. What was sequenced was synovial fluid, either unsorted or a sorted T cell fraction (not recorded which). Receptor source: a male donor with ankylosing spondylitis. Each CDR3 is given with its conserved first and last residue. The D gene is left open where the match is weak. Clone size is not always given. Where it is, it says once, few, many or a class for expanded clones.

TGTGCCATCAGGGGGACTAGCGCTCAAGAGACCCAGTACTTC CAIRGTSAQETQYF 14 TRBJ2-5 TRBV10-3 TRBD2 many
TGTGCCAGCAGCTTAGGTAGCAAAAACATTCAGTACTTC CASSLGSKNIQYF 13 TRBJ2-4 TRBV7-2 . .
TGCAGTGCTAGAGATCGGGCAACGGGCTCTAGGCTTACGCAGTATTTT CSARDRATGSRLTQYF 16 TRBJ2-3 TRBV20-1 . .
TGCGCCAGCAGCGTCGGACAGGCAGCTGAAGCTTTCTTT CASSVGQAAEAFF 13 TRBJ1-1 TRBV4-1 TRBD1 few
TGCAGTGTTCGGGACAGAGCATATGGCTACACCTTC CSVRDRAYGYTF 12 TRBJ1-2 TRBV20-1 TRBD1 few
TGCAGTGCTAGAGGGGACAGTAGGACCCTTCGTGGCTACACCTTC CSARGDSRTLRGYTF 15 TRBJ1-2 TRBV20-1 TRBD1 many
TGTGCCACCAGTGGATATACAACCGAGCAGTACTTC CATSGYTTEQYF 12 TRBJ2-7 TRBV24-1 . many
TGTGCCAGCAGCCACCCCGGGACAGGGAAAGAGCAGTACTTC CASSHPGTGKEQYF 14 TRBJ2-7 TRBV4-2 TRBD1 many
TGCAGTGCTTCCCTGGAGGTATACAATGAGCAGTTCTTC CSASLEVYNEQFF 13 TRBJ2-1 TRBV20-1 . many
TGTGCCAGCAGTTACGCGATGAACACTGAAGCTTTCTTT CASSYAMNTEAFF 13 TRBJ1-1 TRBV6-5 . few
TGCAGCGAACTAGCGGGGGGGTCCACAGATACGCAGTATTTT CSELAGGSTDTQYF 14 TRBJ2-3 TRBV20-1 TRBD2 few
TGTGCCACCAGTAAAGGGACAGGTGGGCTAACAGATACGCAGTATTTT CATSKGTGGLTDTQYF 16 TRBJ2-3 TRBV24-1 TRBD1 many
TGTGCCAGCAGCAAATTGGGTAGCTCCTACAATGAGCAGTTCTTC CASSKLGSSYNEQFF 15 TRBJ2-1 TRBV7-6 . few
TGCAGTGCTAGTGATCCCGGGACAGTTTCGCTGGTAAGGGCTGAAGCTTTCTTT CSASDPGTVSLVRAEAFF 18 TRBJ1-1 TRBV20-1 TRBD1 few
TGTGCCATCAGTGAACTGGAACAGCCCCAGCATTTT CAISELEQPQHF 12 TRBJ1-5 TRBV10-3 . few
TGTGCCAGCAGTTTGCCGGGCTATGGCTACACCTTC CASSLPGYGYTF 12 TRBJ1-2 TRBV28 . many
TGTGCCAGCAGCCCCGGGACAGTCCCCCAAGAGACCCAGTACTTC CASSPGTVPQETQYF 15 TRBJ2-5 TRBV7-3 TRBD1 few
TGTGCCAGCAGCTTGGGTTCCAGCGGATACAATGAGCAGTTCTTC CASSLGSSGYNEQFF 15 TRBJ2-1 TRBV5-5 . few
TGTGCCATCAGTGAGCCCGGCAGGGTAGCCTACGAGCAGTACTTC CAISEPGRVAYEQYF 15 TRBJ2-7 TRBV10-3 . .
TGTGCCAGCAGCGTAGCGGGTACATACCAAGAGACCCAGTACTTC CASSVAGTYQETQYF 15 TRBJ2-5 TRBV9 . .
TGTGCCAGCAGTTACCAAAGGACACCGACGTACGAGCAGTACTTC CASSYQRTPTYEQYF 15 TRBJ2-7 TRBV6-5 . few
TGCGCCAGCAGCCCCGGGACAGCGATTAGTTATGAGCAGTTCTTC CASSPGTAISYEQFF 15 TRBJ2-1 TRBV5-1 TRBD1 many
TGTGCCAGCAGTGGAGGGGCCCAAAGAGATTCCTACGAGCAGTACTTC CASSGGAQRDSYEQYF 16 TRBJ2-7 TRBV25-1 . few
TGTGCCAGCAGCTTAGCCGGGAGAGGGGCCAACGTCCTGACTTTC CASSLAGRGANVLTF 15 TRBJ2-6 TRBV7-9 . few
TGTGCCAGCAGCTTAGGCCCCGAGAGCGAGCAGTACTTC CASSLGPESEQYF 13 TRBJ2-7 TRBV7-9 . many
TGCGCCAGTAGTGTACAGCGCACAGATACGCAGTATTTT CASSVQRTDTQYF 13 TRBJ2-3 TRBV5-1 . many
TGTGCCAGCAGCGTAAGGTCAGGGGAAACCTACGAGCAGTACTTC CASSVRSGETYEQYF 15 TRBJ2-7 TRBV9 . few
TGTGCCAGCAGCCTAGCTAGGGCGGGGACGGCCGAAAAACTGTTTTTT CASSLARAGTAEKLFF 16 TRBJ1-4 TRBV6-1 . many
TGTGCCAGCAGTCTGAATTATTACAATGAGCAGTTCTTC CASSLNYYNEQFF 13 TRBJ2-1 TRBV28 . .
TGCAGCGTCGAGGACACCGGGACAGACAATGAGCAGTTCTTC CSVEDTGTDNEQFF 14 TRBJ2-1 TRBV29-1 TRBD1 many
TGCAGTGCTAGTAACAGGGAAACGGACGAAAAACTGTTTTTT CSASNRETDEKLFF 14 TRBJ1-4 TRBV20-1 . many
TGTGCCAGCAGCTTAGGCGATCTAGCTTTTAGTGGCTACGAGCAGTACTTC CASSLGDLAFSGYEQYF 17 TRBJ2-7 TRBV13 . many
TGTGCCAGCAGCACAACAGGAAACACCATATATTTT CASSTTGNTIYF 12 TRBJ1-3 TRBV2 . .
TGTGCCAGCAGTTATACCGGGCTAGTCAAAGAGACCCAGTACTTC CASSYTGLVKETQYF 15 TRBJ2-5 TRBV28 . many
TGTGCCAGTAGTCCTCCTGGGACACACTATGGCTACACCTTC CASSPPGTHYGYTF 14 TRBJ1-2 TRBV19 . many
TGTGCCAGCAGCCCCGACCCGGAGCCCTATGGCTACACCTTC CASSPDPEPYGYTF 14 TRBJ1-2 TRBV7-6 . .
TGTGCCAGCAGCCGAACAGGGATGAGGGCAGATACGCAGTATTTT CASSRTGMRADTQYF 15 TRBJ2-3 TRBV9 . few
TGTGCCAGCAGTTACTCTTCGGGGACAGGGAGAGGGAACACTGAAGCTTTCTTT CASSYSSGTGRGNTEAFF 18 TRBJ1-1 TRBV6-5 TRBD1 many
TGTGCCAGCAGGGACAGGAAACAGGTACATTCCTACGAGCAGTACTTC CASRDRKQVHSYEQYF 16 TRBJ2-7 TRBV6-2/TRBV6-3 TRBD1 many
TGCGCCAGCAGCCCTGGAATAGGGATGCTTCAAGAGACCCAGTACTTC CASSPGIGMLQETQYF 16 TRBJ2-5 TRBV4-3 . many
TGCAGTGCTAGGCCTAGCGGGAGATACTTTTCCCCTGAGCAGTTCTTC CSARPSGRYFSPEQFF 16 TRBJ2-1 TRBV20-1 TRBD2 .
TGTGCCAGCAGCTCAGCCTCGAGGCAGGGGGGGCCTGGTATCTACGAGCAGTACTTC CASSSASRQGGPGIYEQYF 19 TRBJ2-7 TRBV21-1 . .
TGTGCCAGCGCCCCCGTGACAGGGGGGGGAGCTTTCTTT CASAPVTGGGAFF 13 TRBJ1-1 TRBV27 TRBD1 many
TGTGCCAGCAGTCTACAGGGCTACAATGAGCAGTTCTTC CASSLQGYNEQFF 13 TRBJ2-1 TRBV12-3/TRBV12-4 . few
TGTGCCATCAGTGTTGCTAGCCCGGGTGAAGCTTTCTTT CAISVASPGEAFF 13 TRBJ1-1 TRBV10-3 . .
TGCAGTGCTAGAGAAGGACAGCCCCAAGAGACCCAGTACTTC CSAREGQPQETQYF 14 TRBJ2-5 TRBV20-1 . few
TGTGCCAGCAGCCAGCCGGCCGGGACGGCCCGCTCTGAAGCTTTCTTT CASSQPAGTARSEAFF 16 TRBJ1-1 TRBV7-9 . .
TGTGCCAGCAGTCCAGACAGGCTCTCCTACGAGCAGTACTTC CASSPDRLSYEQYF 14 TRBJ2-7 TRBV7-2 . medium-sized
TGCGCCAGCAGCCGTCGGGAGGCGGGAGAGGATACGCAGTATTTT CASSRREAGEDTQYF 15 TRBJ2-3 TRBV4-1 TRBD2 few
TGCAGTGCTGAACGGGACTCTAATTCACCCCTCCACTTT CSAERDSNSPLHF 13 TRBJ1-6 TRBV20-1 . few
TGCGCCAGCAGTCCTCTGGTTGGGGCGGGAGTAACGAATGAGCAGTTCTTC CASSPLVGAGVTNEQFF 17 TRBJ2-1 TRBV10-2 TRBD2 .
TGTGCCAGCAGCACTGGCTCCTACAATGAGCAGTTCTTC CASSTGSYNEQFF 13 TRBJ2-1 TRBV7-2 . many
TGTGCCAGCAGTGGTTTCGACCACGGGAGGGGGAACACTGAAGCTTTCTTT CASSGFDHGRGNTEAFF 17 TRBJ1-1 TRBV28 . many
TGCAGTGCTAGAGATGGGAGGAGGGGGGACGAGCAGTACTTC CSARDGRRGDEQYF 14 TRBJ2-7 TRBV20-1 . .
TGTGCCAGCAGCCTTTATCTAAGGACAGGGAATGGCTACACCTTC CASSLYLRTGNGYTF 15 TRBJ1-2 TRBV7-9 TRBD1 many
TGTGCCAGCAGCCAAGATCTGCGGGGTAACTATGGCTACACCTTC CASSQDLRGNYGYTF 15 TRBJ1-2 TRBV4-2 . many
TGCGCCAGCAGCTTGGCGGGCCACTCTATCCGGGAGCTGTTTTTT CASSLAGHSIRELFF 15 TRBJ2-2 TRBV5-1 . few
TGTGCCAGCAGTTACGACCTAGGAGGGGGTACCTACGAGCAGTACTTC CASSYDLGGGTYEQYF 16 TRBJ2-7 TRBV6-2/TRBV6-3 . .
TGCAGTGCTAGAGATCCAAGGCTAGCAGCTACAGATACGCAGTATTTT CSARDPRLAATDTQYF 16 TRBJ2-3 TRBV20-1 . .